This TCR beta chain is from a study of blood T cell repertoires in COVID-19. Study summary: COVID-19 samples, acute and convalescent, were from the United States, Italy and Spain. T cells, B-cell-depleted T cells, or PBMCs provided the cDNA or gDNA that served as material.

The cohort comprised adults aged about 18 to 100 years residing in about two dozen US areas. Study processing details: Quantification of nucleated cells was approximated via reference gene primer amplification. The protocol was immunoSEQ multiplex PCR, while the TCRdb copy is restricted to in-frame clones and leaves out a portion. V and J calls and clone size follow that table, whereas D and trimming were derived from the DNA. The table shows over 150,000 clones, with more than 80% occurring only once. The clonotype was recovered from a man in his forties who had recovered from COVID-19. Material for sequencing was PBMCs or T cells enriched from blood (not recorded which).

The CDR3 DNA reads as TGTGCCAGCAGTTTGGGGACAGGGGCGCCCCAGCATTTT. This translates into CASSLGTGAPQHF. The rearrangement joins TRBV12-3 or TRBV12-4 to TRBJ1-5; TRBD1 agrees at 10 bases. J lost 9 bases, V lost 3 bases, and 2 bases had no gene match. This CDR3 contains 13 residues.